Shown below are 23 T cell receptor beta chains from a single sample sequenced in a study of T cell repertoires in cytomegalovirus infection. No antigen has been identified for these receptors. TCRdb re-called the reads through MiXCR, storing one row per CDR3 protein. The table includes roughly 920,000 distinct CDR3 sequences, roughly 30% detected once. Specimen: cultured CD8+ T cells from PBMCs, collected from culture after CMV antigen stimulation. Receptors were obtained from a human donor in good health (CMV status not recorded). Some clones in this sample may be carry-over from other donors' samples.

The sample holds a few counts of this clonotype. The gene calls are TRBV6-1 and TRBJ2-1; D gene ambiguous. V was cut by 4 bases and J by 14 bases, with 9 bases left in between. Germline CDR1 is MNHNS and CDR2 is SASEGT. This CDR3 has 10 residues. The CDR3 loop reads CASSVGRKFF. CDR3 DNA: TGTGCCAGCAGTGTGGGTAGGAAGTTCTTC.

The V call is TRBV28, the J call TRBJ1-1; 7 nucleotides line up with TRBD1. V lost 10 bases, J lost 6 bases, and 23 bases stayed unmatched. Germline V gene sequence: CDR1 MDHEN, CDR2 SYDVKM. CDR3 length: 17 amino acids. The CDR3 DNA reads TGTGCCACCGTGGGTCAGGGGGTTTGGAGGACATCAGCTGAAGCTTTCTTT. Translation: CATVGQGVWRTSAEAFF.

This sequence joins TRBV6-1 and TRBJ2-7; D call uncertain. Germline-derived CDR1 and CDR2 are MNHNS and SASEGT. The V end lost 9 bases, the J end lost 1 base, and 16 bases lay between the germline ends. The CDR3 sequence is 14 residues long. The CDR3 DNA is TGTGCCAGTAGCCCCCGGTCCCTTTCCTACGAGCAGTACGTC. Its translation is CASSPRSLSYEQYV.

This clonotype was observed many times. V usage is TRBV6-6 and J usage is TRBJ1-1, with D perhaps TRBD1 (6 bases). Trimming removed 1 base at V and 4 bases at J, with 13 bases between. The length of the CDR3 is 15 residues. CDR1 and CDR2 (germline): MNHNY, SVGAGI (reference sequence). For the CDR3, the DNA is TGTGCCAGCAGTTACTTGGGGGGCACAGGCACTGAAGCTTTCTTT. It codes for CASSYLGGTGTEAFF.

The DNA for the CDR3 is TGTGCCAGCAGCCCAGACTTAACAGGTCTCAACACCGGGGAGCTGTTTTTT. Its protein is CASSPDLTGLNTGELFF. This chain connects TRBV5-4 to TRBJ2-2; possibly TRBD1 for D (5 bases). Trimming took off 4 bases at V and 2 bases at J, with 18 bases between the two ends. Germline V gene sequence: CDR1 SGHNT, CDR2 YYREEE (reference sequence). CDR3 length equals 17 residues. Using reference TRBV5-4 and TRBJ2-2 for the parts outside the CDR3, the full variable domain is ETGVTQSPTHLIKTRGQQVTLRCSSQSGHNTVSWYQQALGQGPQFIFQYYREEENGRGNFPPRFSGLQFPNYSSELNVNALELDDSALYLCASSPDLTGLNTGELFFGEGSRLTVL.

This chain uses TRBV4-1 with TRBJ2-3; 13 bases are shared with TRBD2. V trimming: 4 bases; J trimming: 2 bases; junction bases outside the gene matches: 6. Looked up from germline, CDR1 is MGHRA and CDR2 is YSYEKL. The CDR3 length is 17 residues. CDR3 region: CASSPTSGGVSTDTQYF. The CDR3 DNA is TGCGCCAGCAGCCCAACTAGCGGGGGGGTCTCCACAGATACGCAGTATTTT.

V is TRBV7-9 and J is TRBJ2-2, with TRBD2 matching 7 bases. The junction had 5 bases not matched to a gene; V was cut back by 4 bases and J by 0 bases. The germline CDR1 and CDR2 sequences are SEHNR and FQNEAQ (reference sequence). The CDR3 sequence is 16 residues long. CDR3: CASSSTSGANTGELFF. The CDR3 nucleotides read TGTGCCAGCAGCTCAACGAGCGGGGCGAACACCGGGGAGCTGTTTTTT.

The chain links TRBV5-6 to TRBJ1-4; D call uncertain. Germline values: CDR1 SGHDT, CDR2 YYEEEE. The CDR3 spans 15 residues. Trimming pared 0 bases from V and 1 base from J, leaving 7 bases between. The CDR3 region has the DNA TGTGCCAGCAGCTTGGGGGCAAGAACTAATGAAAAACTGTTTTTT. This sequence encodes CASSLGARTNEKLFF.

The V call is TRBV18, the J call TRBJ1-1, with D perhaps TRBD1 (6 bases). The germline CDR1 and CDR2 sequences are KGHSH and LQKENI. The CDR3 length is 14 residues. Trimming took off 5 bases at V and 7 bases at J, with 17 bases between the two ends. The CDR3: CASSNVGGRDEAFF. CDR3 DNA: TGTGCCAGCTCAAACGTGGGGGGCCGGGATGAAGCTTTCTTT.

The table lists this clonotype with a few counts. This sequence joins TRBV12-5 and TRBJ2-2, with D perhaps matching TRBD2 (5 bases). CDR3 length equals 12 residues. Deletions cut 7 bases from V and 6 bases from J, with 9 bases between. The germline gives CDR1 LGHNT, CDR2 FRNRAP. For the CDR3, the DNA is TGTGCTAGTGTCCGGGGTGCCGGGGAGCTGTTTTTT. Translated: CASVRGAGELFF.

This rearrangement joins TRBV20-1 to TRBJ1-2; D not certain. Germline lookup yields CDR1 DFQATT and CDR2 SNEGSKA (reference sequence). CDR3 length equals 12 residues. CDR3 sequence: CSTGQGSYGYTF. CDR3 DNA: TGCAGCACCGGGCAAGGTAGCTATGGCTACACCTTC.

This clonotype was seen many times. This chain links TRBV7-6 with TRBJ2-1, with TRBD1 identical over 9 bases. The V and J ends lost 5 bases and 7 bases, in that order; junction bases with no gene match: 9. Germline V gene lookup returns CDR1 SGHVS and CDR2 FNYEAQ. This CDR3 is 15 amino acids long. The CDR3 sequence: CASSPRQGGLNEQFF. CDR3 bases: TGTGCCAGCAGCCCTAGACAGGGGGGGCTTAATGAGCAGTTCTTC.

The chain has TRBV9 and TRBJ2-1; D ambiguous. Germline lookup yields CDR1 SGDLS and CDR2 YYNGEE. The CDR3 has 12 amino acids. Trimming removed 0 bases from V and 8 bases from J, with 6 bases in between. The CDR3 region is CASSVGKDEQFF. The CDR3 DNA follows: TGTGCCAGCAGCGTAGGAAAGGATGAGCAGTTCTTC. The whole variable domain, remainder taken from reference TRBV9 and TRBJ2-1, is DSGVTQTPKHLITATGQRVTLRCSPRSGDLSVYWYQQSLDQGLQFLIQYYNGEERAKGNILERFSAQQFPDLHSELNLSSLELGDSALYFCASSVGKDEQFFGPGTRLTVL.

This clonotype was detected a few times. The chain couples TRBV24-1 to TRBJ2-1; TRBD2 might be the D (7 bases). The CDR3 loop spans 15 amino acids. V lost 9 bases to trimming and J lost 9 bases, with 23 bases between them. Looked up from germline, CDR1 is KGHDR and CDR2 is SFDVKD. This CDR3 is CATARRGGGPGEQFF. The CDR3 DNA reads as TGTGCCACCGCGAGGCGGGGCGGGGGCCCGGGTGAGCAGTTCTTC.

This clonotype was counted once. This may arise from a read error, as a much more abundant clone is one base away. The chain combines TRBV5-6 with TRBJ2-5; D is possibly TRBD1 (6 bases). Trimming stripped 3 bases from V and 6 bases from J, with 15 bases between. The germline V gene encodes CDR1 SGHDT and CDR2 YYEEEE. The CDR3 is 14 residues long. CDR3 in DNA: TGTGCCAGCAGCTCCGACAGGCCCGGGCAGACCCAGTACTTC. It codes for CASSSDRPGQTQYF.

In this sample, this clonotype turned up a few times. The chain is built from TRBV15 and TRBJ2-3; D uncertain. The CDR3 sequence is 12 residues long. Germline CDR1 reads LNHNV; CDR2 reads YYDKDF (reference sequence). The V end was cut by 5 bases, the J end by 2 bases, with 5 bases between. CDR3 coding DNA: TGTGCCACCAGCGGAAACACAGATACGCAGTATTTT. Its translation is CATSGNTDTQYF.

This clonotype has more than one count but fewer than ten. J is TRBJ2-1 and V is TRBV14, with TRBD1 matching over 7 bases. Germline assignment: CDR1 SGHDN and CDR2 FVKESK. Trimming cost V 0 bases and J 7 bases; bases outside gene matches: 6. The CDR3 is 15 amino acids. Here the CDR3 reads CASSQEETGTNEQFF. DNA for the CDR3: TGTGCCAGCAGCCAAGAGGAGACAGGGACGAATGAGCAGTTCTTC.

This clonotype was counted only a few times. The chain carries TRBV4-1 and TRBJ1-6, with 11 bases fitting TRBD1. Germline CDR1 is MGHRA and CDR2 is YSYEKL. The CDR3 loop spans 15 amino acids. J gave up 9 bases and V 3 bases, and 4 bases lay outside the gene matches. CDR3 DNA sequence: TGCGCCAGCAGCCATACGGGACAGGGGGGTTCACCCCTCCACTTT. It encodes CASSHTGQGGSPLHF.

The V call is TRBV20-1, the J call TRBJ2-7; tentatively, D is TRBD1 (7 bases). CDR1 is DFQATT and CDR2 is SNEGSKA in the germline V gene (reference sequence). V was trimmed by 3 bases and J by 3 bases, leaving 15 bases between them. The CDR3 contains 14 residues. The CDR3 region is CSASRRGHGYEQYF. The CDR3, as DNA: TGCAGTGCTAGTCGGAGGGGGCATGGCTACGAGCAGTACTTC.

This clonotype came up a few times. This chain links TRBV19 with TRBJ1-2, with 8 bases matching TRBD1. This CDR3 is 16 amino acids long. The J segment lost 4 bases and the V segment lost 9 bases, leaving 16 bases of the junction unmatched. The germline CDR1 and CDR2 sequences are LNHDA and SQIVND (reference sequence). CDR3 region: CASLSRTGPIGYGYTF. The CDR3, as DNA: TGTGCCAGCCTTAGCCGGACAGGGCCGATTGGCTATGGCTACACCTTC.

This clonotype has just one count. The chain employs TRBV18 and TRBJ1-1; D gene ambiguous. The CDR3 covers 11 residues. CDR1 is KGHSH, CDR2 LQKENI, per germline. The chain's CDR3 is CGVVENTEAFF. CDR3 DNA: TGTGGGGTGGTGGAGAACACTGAAGCTTTCTTT.

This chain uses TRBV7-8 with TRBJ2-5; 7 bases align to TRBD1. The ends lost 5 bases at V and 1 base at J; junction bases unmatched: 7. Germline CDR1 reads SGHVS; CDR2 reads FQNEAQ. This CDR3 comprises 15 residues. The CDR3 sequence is CASSPDREFQETQYF. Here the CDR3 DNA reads TGTGCCAGCAGCCCTGACAGGGAATTCCAAGAGACCCAGTACTTC.

CDR3 DNA: TGTGCCAGCAGTACCTCGCGGACAGGGGAGATAGGGGACACCTTC. This codes for CASSTSRTGEIGDTF. The chain recombines TRBV6-2 or TRBV6-3 with TRBJ1-2, with TRBD1 identical over 9 bases. The germline V gene encodes CDR1 MNHEY and CDR2 SVGEGT. CDR3 length: 15 amino acids. J gave up 12 bases and V 5 bases, and 16 bases lay outside the gene matches.